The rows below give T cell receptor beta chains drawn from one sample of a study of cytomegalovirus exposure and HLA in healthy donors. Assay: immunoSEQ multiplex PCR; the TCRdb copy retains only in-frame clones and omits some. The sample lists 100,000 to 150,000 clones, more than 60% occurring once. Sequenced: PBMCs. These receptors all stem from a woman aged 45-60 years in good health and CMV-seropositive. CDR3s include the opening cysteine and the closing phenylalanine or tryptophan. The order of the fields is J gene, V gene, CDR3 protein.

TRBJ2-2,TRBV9,CASSVLGLADTGELFF
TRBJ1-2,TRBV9,CASSAKSGGVSYGYTF
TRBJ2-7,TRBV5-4,CASSLVGTGYEQYF
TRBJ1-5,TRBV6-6,CASSYSRQGAAQPQHF
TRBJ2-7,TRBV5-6,CASSRTGPYEQYF
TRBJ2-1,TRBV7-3,CASSDLGGSGNEQFF
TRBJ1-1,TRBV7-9,CASRRPGTGVKITEAFF
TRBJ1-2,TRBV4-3,CASSQEQGVKPDGYTF
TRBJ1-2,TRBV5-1,CASSSQGWDGYTF
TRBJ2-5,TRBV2,CASSEQHRGQETQYF
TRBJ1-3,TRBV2,CASSVLGARAGNTIYF